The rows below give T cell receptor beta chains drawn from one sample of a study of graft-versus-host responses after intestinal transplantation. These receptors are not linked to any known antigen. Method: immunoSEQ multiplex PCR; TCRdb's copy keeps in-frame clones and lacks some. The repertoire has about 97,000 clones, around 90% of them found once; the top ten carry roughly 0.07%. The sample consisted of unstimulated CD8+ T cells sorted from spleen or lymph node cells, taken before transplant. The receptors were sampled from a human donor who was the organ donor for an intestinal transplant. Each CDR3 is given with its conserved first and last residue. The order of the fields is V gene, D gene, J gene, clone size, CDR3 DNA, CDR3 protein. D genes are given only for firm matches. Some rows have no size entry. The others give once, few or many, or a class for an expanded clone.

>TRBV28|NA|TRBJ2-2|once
TGTGCCAGCAGTTCGGTAGATAGCGGGGAGCTGTTTTTT
CASSSVDSGELFF
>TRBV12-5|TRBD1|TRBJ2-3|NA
TGTGCTAGTGGGAACGACAGGGAAGGCACAGATACGCAGTATTTT
CASGNDREGTDTQYF
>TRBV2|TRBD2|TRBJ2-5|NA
TGTGCCAGCAGGCGACTAGCGGGAGGCGGCGGGGAGACCCAGTACTTC
CASRRLAGGGGETQYF
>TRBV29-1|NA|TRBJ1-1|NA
TGCAGCGTTGAAGAAGGGGTAGGGCAACAGGGTTGGTGGACTGAAGCTTTCTTT
CSVEEGVGQQGWWTEAFF
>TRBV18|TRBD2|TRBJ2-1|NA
TGTGCCAGCTCACCTCCCGCTAGCGGCCGTTACAATGAGCAGTTCTTC
CASSPPASGRYNEQFF
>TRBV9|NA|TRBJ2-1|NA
TGTGCCAGCAGCGTAAACGGGGGTTCCTACAATGAGCAGTTCTTC
CASSVNGGSYNEQFF
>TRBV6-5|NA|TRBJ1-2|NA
TGTGCCAGCAGTTATTCCTTCAGGGCGGAAATGGGCTACACCTTC
CASSYSFRAEMGYTF
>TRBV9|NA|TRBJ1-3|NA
TGTGCCAGCTCGTCGAAGCCCAGCGACGACTCTGGAAACACCATATATTTT
CASSSKPSDDSGNTIYF
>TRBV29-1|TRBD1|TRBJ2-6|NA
TGCAGCGTTGAAGATGGCAGGGACAGGGCTCCTGGGGCCAACGTCCTGACTTTC
CSVEDGRDRAPGANVLTF
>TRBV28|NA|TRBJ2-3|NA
TGTGCCAGCAGTTTTGTCCCCAAGGAAGAAGCGGGCCCCACAGATACGCAGTATTTT
CASSFVPKEEAGPTDTQYF
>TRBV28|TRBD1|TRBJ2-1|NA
TGTGCCAGCAGTTTGCTAATTACGACAGGGACCCTATACAATGAGCAGTTCTTC
CASSLLITTGTLYNEQFF
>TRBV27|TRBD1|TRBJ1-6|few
TGTGCCAGCAGTCCATTAGACAGGGCACATAATTCACCCCTCCACTTT
CASSPLDRAHNSPLHF
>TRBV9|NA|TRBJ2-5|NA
TGTGCCAGCAGCGCAAACTCAGGGTACGGGGAGACCCAGTACTTC
CASSANSGYGETQYF
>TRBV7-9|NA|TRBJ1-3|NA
TGTGCCAGCAGCTTAGCGGTCGGGTGGTCTGGAAACACCATATATTTT
CASSLAVGWSGNTIYF
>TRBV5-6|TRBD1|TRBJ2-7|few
TGTGCCAGCAGTTCCGGGACAGGGGCCCAGGTGCAGTACTTC
CASSSGTGAQVQYF
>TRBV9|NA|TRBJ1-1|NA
TGTGCCAGCAGCGGCTCCAGGGGTAACACTGAAGCTTTCTTT
CASSGSRGNTEAFF
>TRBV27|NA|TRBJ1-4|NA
TGTGCCAGCAGTTTATTACGCGGGCCAAGGTTAGAGGAACTGTTTTTT
CASSLLRGPRLEELFF
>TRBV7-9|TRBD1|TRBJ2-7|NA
TGTGCCAGCAGCTTGTGGGACAGCATCTACGAGCAGTACTTC
CASSLWDSIYEQYF
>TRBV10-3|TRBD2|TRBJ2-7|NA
TGTGCCATCAGGCTAGCGGCGGGCGCCTACGAGCAGTACTTC
CAIRLAAGAYEQYF
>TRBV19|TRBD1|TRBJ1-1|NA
TGTGCCAGTACCCAATGGGACAGGGCTACTGAAGCTTTCTTT
CASTQWDRATEAFF
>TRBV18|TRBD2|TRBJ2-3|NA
TGTGCCAGCTCCCTCGGGGGGGCAGATACGCAGTATTTT
CASSLGGADTQYF
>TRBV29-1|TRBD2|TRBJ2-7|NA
TGCAGCGTTGAACTAGAGAGCGGGGTTTCCTACGAGCAGTACTTC
CSVELESGVSYEQYF
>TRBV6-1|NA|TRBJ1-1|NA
TGTGCCAGCAGCTCCGCGGCCACTGAAGCTTTCTTT
CASSSAATEAFF
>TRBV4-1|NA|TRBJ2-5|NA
TGCGCCAGCAGCCCATGGACTAGACAGGGGGAGACCCAGTACTTC
CASSPWTRQGETQYF
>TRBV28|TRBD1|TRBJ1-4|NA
TGTGCCAGCAGTTCTAGGTCCCGGGACAGGGTGGGGTATGAAAAACTGTTTTTT
CASSSRSRDRVGYEKLFF
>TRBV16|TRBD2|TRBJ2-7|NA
TGTGCCAGCAGCCAATCGGGACTAGCGGGACTTATCTACGAGCAGTACTTC
CASSQSGLAGLIYEQYF
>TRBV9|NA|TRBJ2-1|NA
TGTGCCAGCGGAAGGGGAGGACAAGGTGGACAGTTCTTC
CASGRGGQGGQFF
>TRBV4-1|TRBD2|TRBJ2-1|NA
TGCGCCAGCAGCCAAGAGGGAGGGCCTGGGGGCAATGAGCAGTTCTTC
CASSQEGGPGGNEQFF
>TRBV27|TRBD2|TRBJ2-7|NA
TGTGCCAGCAGTTCTGGACTAGCGGGAATGTACGAGCAGTACTTC
CASSSGLAGMYEQYF
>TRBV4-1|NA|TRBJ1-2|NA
TGCGCCAGCAGCCCTCTAGCCGGGAGAATACCTAACTATGGCTACACCTTC
CASSPLAGRIPNYGYTF
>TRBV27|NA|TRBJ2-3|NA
TGTGCCAGCAGTTTAGGAGCCTCGTACGCAGATACGCAGTATTTT
CASSLGASYADTQYF
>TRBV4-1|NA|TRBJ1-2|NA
TGCGCCAGCAGCCAAGATCCTCAGTTTAACTATGGCTACACCTTC
CASSQDPQFNYGYTF
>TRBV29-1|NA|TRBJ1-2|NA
TGCAGCGTTGAAGATCAAGGGACACTCTATGGCTACACCTTC
CSVEDQGTLYGYTF
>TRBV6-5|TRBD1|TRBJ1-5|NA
TGTGCCAGCAGCCGGACAGGGAGCAATCAGCCCCAGCATTTT
CASSRTGSNQPQHF
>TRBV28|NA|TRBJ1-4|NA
TGTGCCAGCGAGTCGGAAAAACTGTTTTTT
CASESEKLFF
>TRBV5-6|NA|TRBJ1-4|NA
TGTGCCAGCAGCTTGGTGGGGCAAACAACTGGGGAAAAACTGTTTTTT
CASSLVGQTTGEKLFF
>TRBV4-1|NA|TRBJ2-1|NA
TGCGCCAGCAGCCAAGATATCGGGGAAGCGGAACTCTACAATGAGCAGTTCTTC
CASSQDIGEAELYNEQFF
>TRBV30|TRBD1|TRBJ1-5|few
TGTGCCTGGTCCCCGGGACAGGGCCCCAATCAGCCCCAGCATTTT
CAWSPGQGPNQPQHF
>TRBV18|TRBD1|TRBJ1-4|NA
TGTGCCAGCTCGCGAGACAGGGGGGTTGAAAAACTGTTTTTT
CASSRDRGVEKLFF
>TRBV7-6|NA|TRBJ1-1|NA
TGTGCCAGCAGCTTAGCTTCCGGGGCTGAAGCTTTCTTT
CASSLASGAEAFF
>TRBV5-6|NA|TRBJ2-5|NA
TGTGCCAGCAGCTTGGGGGGGCAGACCCAGTACTTC
CASSLGGQTQYF
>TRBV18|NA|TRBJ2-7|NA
TGTGCCAGCTCACCCGGGACAAAATACGAGCAGTACTTC
CASSPGTKYEQYF
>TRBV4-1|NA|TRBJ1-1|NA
TGCGCCAGCAGCCAATTGGCAGGCACAAATGAAGCTTTCTTT
CASSQLAGTNEAFF
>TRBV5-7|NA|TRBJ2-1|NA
TGTGCCAGCAGCTTAGGGGGACCCCTACCCAATGAGCAGTTCTTC
CASSLGGPLPNEQFF
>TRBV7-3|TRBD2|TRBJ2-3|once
TGTGCCAGTGGTAGCGGGGCTAGCACAGATACGCAGTATTTT
CASGSGASTDTQYF
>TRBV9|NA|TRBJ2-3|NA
TGTGCCAGCAGCACCCTATCCTCTGATACGCAGTATTTT
CASSTLSSDTQYF
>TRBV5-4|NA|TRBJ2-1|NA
TGTGCCAGCAGCTTATCTCCCCATGAGCAGTTCTTC
CASSLSPHEQFF
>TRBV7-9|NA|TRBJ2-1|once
TGTGCCAGCAGTTCCATCGACGGGGGGCCGTACAATGAGCAGTTCTTC
CASSSIDGGPYNEQFF
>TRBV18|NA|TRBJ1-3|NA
TGTGCCAGCTCAGAGCTTTTTCCGTGGCGGCCGAAAATATTTGGAAACACCATATATTTT
CASSELFPWRPKIFGNTIYF
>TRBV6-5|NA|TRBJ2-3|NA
TGTGCCAGCAGTTACGCCCGGGGGTTAACAGATACGCAGTATTTT
CASSYARGLTDTQYF
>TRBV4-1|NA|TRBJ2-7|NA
TGCGCCAGCAGCCAAGATCTCTACGAGCAGTACTTC
CASSQDLYEQYF
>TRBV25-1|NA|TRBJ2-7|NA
TGTGCCAGCAGTGAACAAAGGGGGACCCCGCAAGACTACGAGCAGTACTTC
CASSEQRGTPQDYEQYF
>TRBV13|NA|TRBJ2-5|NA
TGTGCCAGCAGCTTCGAGGGGGAGGAGACCCAGTACTTC
CASSFEGEETQYF
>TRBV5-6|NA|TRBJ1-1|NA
TGTGCCAGCAGCCAGGAGTCGAACAGGGTCGCTGAAGCTTTCTTT
CASSQESNRVAEAFF
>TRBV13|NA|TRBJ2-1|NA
TGTGCCAGCAGCCGCTTTGAGAACACAGACAATGAGCAGTTCTTC
CASSRFENTDNEQFF
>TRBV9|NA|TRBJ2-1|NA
TGTGCCAGCAGCGTAGGAGGCGGAGAGATCTACAATGAGCAGTTCTTC
CASSVGGGEIYNEQFF
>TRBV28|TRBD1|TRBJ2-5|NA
TGTGCCAGCAGTGGGACAGGGGTTGAGACCCAGTACTTC
CASSGTGVETQYF
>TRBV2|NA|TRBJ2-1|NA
TGTGCCAGCAGTGAAGAAACTATAGAGAACCGACTTGCTTTTCACAATGAGCAGTTCTTC
CASSEETIENRLAFHNEQFF